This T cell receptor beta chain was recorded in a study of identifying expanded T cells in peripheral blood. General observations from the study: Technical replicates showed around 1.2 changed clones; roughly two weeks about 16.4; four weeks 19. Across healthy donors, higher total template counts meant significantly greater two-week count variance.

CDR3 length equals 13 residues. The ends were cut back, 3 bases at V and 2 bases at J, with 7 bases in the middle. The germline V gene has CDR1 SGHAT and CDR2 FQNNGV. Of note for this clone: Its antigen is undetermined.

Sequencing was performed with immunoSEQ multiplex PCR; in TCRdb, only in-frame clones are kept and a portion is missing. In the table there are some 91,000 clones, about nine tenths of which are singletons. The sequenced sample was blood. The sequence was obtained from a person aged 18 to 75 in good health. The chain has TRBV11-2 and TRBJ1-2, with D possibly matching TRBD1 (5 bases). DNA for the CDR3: TGTGCCAGCAGCTTGGGGGAGAACTATGGCTACACCTTC. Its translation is CASSLGENYGYTF. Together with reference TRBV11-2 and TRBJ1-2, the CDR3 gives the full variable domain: EAGVAQSPRYKIIEKRQSVAFWCNPISGHATLYWYQQILGQGPKLLIQFQNNGVVDDSQLPKDRFSAERLKGVDSTLKIQPAKLEDSAVYLCASSLGENYGYTFGSGTRLTVV.